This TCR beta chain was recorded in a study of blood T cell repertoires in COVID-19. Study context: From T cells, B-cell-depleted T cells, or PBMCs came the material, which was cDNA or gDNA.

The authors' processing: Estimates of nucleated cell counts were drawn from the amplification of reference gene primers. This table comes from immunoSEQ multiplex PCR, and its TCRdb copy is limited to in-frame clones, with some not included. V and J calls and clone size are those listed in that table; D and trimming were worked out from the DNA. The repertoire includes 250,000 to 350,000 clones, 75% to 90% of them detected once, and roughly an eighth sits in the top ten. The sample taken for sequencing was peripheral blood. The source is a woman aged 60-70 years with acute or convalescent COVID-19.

CDR3 sequence reads: CASSIDRGVGHQPQHF. The CDR3 bases are TGTGCCAGTAGTATAGATCGGGGAGTAGGCCATCAGCCCCAGCATTTT. This chain joins TRBV19 and TRBJ1-5; D gene ambiguous. CDR1 and CDR2 (germline): LNHDA, SQIVND (reference sequence). The CDR3 sequence is 16 residues long. Trimming left V 0 bases short and J 5 bases short, with 14 bases between.